These T cell receptor beta chains were read from a single sample in a study of Graves' ophthalmopathy and Graves' hyperthyroidism. TCRdb ran MiXCR on the multiplex PCR reads and lists one entry per CDR3 protein. The table has about 620,000 distinct CDR3 sequences, approximately 21% seen once. The specimen sequenced was peripheral blood. These receptors all come from a young woman with stable Graves' hyperthyroidism. Some clones in this sample may be carry-over from other donors' samples. CDR3s include the opening cysteine and the closing phenylalanine or tryptophan. The D gene is left open where the match is weak. Not all rows give a size; the values are once, few, many and, for expanded clones, a class.

v_call	j_call	clone_size	d_call	cdr3_aa	cdr3_nt
TRBV7-8	TRBJ2-7	many	.	CASSQGNDEQYF	TGTGCCAGCAGCCAGGGAAACGACGAGCAGTACTTC
TRBV6-1	TRBJ2-7	many	TRBD1	CASRDRAGVYEQYF	TGTGCCAGCAGAGACAGGGCAGGGGTCTACGAGCAGTACTTC
TRBV20-1	TRBJ2-7	few	.	CSAASIGQSYEQYF	TGCAGTGCCGCCTCAATCGGACAGTCCTACGAGCAGTACTTC
TRBV19	TRBJ1-2	few	TRBD1	CASSPTTGGEGYTF	TGTGCCAGTAGTCCTACGACAGGGGGTGAAGGCTACACCTTC
TRBV19	TRBJ1-1	many	.	CASSIARGSTEAFF	TGTGCCAGTAGTATTGCCAGGGGAAGCACTGAAGCTTTCTTT
TRBV12-3/TRBV12-4	TRBJ2-7	.	TRBD2	CASSLLSGSPYEQYF	TGTGCCAGCAGCCTACTTAGCGGGAGCCCCTACGAGCAGTACTTC
TRBV12-3/TRBV12-4	TRBJ1-6	many	.	CASSLDYRVPSYNSPLHF	TGTGCCAGCAGTTTGGACTACAGGGTACCCTCCTATAATTCACCCCTCCACTTT
TRBV6-2/TRBV6-3	TRBJ2-7	many	.	CASSYGGITYEQYF	TGTGCCAGCAGTTACGGCGGAATCACCTACGAGCAGTACTTC
TRBV28	TRBJ1-5	many	TRBD1	CASSPRTGNSNQPQHF	TGTGCCAGCAGTCCGCGGACAGGGAATAGTAATCAGCCCCAGCATTTT
TRBV10-2	TRBJ1-5	.	TRBD1	CASRMGTGGQPQHF	TGCGCCAGCAGGATGGGGACAGGAGGTCAGCCCCAGCATTTT
TRBV11-1	TRBJ2-2	.	TRBD1	CASSGPDRGVGELFF	TGTGCCAGCAGCGGACCGGACAGGGGGGTCGGGGAGCTGTTTTTT
TRBV30	TRBJ2-7	many	.	CAWSVGTSAEQYF	TGTGCCTGGAGTGTCGGGACAAGTGCCGAGCAGTACTTC
TRBV12-3/TRBV12-4	TRBJ1-6	many	.	CASTLGRGYNSPLHF	TGTGCCAGCACCTTAGGACGGGGCTATAATTCACCCCTCCACTTT
TRBV7-2	TRBJ2-5	many	TRBD2	CASSLSGRGETQYF	TGTGCCAGCAGCTTGAGCGGGAGGGGCGAGACCCAGTACTTC
TRBV18	TRBJ1-5	.	.	CASSPQRETGGGQPQHF	TGTGCCAGCTCACCACAAAGGGAAACGGGGGGAGGTCAGCCCCAGCATTTT
TRBV18	TRBJ2-7	many	.	CASSSGTEYEQYF	TGTGCCAGCTCAAGCGGGACAGAGTACGAGCAGTACTTC
TRBV6-2/TRBV6-3	TRBJ1-1	many	TRBD1	CASARTGDTEAFF	TGTGCCAGCGCAAGGACAGGGGACACTGAAGCTTTCTTT
TRBV28	TRBJ2-7	many	.	CASHDGGTLPYYEQYF	TGTGCCAGCCACGATGGCGGGACACTTCCCTACTACGAGCAGTACTTC
TRBV6-5	TRBJ2-5	many	.	CASSYSNVPETQYF	TGTGCCAGCAGTTACTCGAATGTCCCAGAGACCCAGTACTTC
TRBV9	TRBJ2-5	many	TRBD1	CASSAALTGGRETQYF	TGTGCCAGCAGCGCGGCACTGACAGGGGGCCGTGAGACCCAGTACTTC
TRBV9	TRBJ2-2	few	.	CASSEGSFNGELFF	TGTGCCAGCAGCGAGGGGAGTTTTAACGGGGAGCTGTTTTTT
TRBV12-3/TRBV12-4	TRBJ2-4	few	TRBD1	CASSSNRGRNIQYF	TGTGCCAGCAGCTCCAACAGGGGCCGGAACATTCAGTACTTC
TRBV4-1	TRBJ2-5	many	TRBD2	CASSRTSGTQETQYF	TGCGCCAGCAGCCGGACTAGCGGCACCCAAGAGACCCAGTACTTC
TRBV2	TRBJ2-5	few	.	CASSDSVYRGPETHYF	TGTGCCAGCAGTGATTCTGTATACCGGGGTCCAGAGACCCATTACTTC
TRBV7-2	TRBJ1-2	many	.	CASSTGLDGGYTF	TGTGCCAGCAGTACCGGGCTCGACGGGGGCTACACCTTC
TRBV6-2/TRBV6-3	TRBJ1-5	.	.	CASSYSLGSNQPQHF	TGTGCCAGCAGTTACTCGTTGGGAAGCAATCAGCCCCAGCATTTT
TRBV2	TRBJ1-1	many	.	CASSLRDTSRTEAFF	TGTGCCAGCAGTCTCCGGGACACGTCGCGGACTGAAGCTTTCTTT
TRBV9	TRBJ2-5	.	TRBD2	CASICVAGEEETQYF	TGTGCCAGCATCTGCGTGGCGGGAGAGGAGGAGACCCAGTACTTC
TRBV29-1	TRBJ1-2	many	.	CSAVRQGLYGYTF	TGCAGCGCGGTAAGGCAGGGTCTCTATGGCTACACCTTC
TRBV7-9	TRBJ1-5	many	TRBD1	CASSRQGSSNQPQHF	TGTGCCAGCAGTCGACAGGGGAGTAGCAATCAGCCCCAGCATTTT
TRBV19	TRBJ1-1	many	TRBD1	CASRGDRGDTEAFF	TGTGCCAGTAGGGGGGACAGGGGGGACACTGAAGCTTTCTTT
TRBV6-2/TRBV6-3	TRBJ2-2	few	.	CASTQPGHGTGELFF	TGTGCCAGCACTCAACCGGGACATGGGACCGGGGAGCTGTTTTTT
TRBV20-1	TRBJ2-5	.	.	CSARDRLIQETQYF	TGCAGTGCTAGAGATCGACTAATACAAGAGACCCAGTACTTC
TRBV20-1	TRBJ2-7	many	TRBD1	CSARRGTAIHKYEQYF	TGCAGTGCTAGACGAGGGACAGCTATACATAAATACGAGCAGTACTTC
TRBV12-5	TRBJ1-2	few	TRBD1	CASGLSTGEGYTF	TGTGCTAGTGGTTTGAGCACAGGGGAGGGCTACACCTTC
TRBV29-1	TRBJ1-3	many	.	CSVANSGNTIYF	TGCAGCGTTGCCAACTCTGGAAACACCATATATTTT
TRBV5-1	TRBJ2-7	many	TRBD2	CASSGIAGGPYEQYF	TGCGCCAGCAGCGGAATAGCGGGAGGGCCCTACGAGCAGTACTTC
TRBV11-2	TRBJ1-5	.	TRBD1	CASSLDGDRGQPEHF	TGTGCCAGCAGCTTAGATGGGGACAGGGGTCAGCCCGAGCATTTT
TRBV7-2	TRBJ1-3	many	.	CASSLANRDIGNTIYF	TGTGCCAGCAGCTTAGCGAACAGGGACATAGGAAACACCATATATTTT
TRBV6-1	TRBJ1-2	many	.	CANLTGKGYTF	TGTGCCAACCTGACAGGCAAAGGCTACACCTTC
TRBV28	TRBJ2-5	few	TRBD1	CASRSGGSGSGGTQYF	TGTGCCAGCAGATCAGGGGGCTCCGGGTCCGGCGGGACCCAGTACTTC